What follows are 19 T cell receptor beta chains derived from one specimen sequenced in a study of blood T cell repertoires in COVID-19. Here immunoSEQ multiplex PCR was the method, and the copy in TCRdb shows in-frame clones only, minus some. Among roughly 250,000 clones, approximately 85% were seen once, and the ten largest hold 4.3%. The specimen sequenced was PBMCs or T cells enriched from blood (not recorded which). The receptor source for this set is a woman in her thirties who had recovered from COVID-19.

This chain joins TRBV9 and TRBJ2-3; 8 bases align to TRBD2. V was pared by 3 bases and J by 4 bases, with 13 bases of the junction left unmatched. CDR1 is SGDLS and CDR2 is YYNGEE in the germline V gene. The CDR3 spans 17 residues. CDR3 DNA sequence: TGTGCCAGCAGCGCACCCCTTTTTCCTAGCGGGCCAGATACGCAGTATTTT. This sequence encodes CASSAPLFPSGPDTQYF.

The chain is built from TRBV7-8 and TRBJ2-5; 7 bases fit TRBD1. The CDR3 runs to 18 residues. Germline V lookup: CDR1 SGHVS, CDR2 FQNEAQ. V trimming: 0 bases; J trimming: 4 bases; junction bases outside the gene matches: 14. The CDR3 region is CASSLASRGQKYRETQYF. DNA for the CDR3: TGTGCCAGCAGCTTAGCATCGAGGGGACAGAAGTATAGAGAGACCCAGTACTTC.

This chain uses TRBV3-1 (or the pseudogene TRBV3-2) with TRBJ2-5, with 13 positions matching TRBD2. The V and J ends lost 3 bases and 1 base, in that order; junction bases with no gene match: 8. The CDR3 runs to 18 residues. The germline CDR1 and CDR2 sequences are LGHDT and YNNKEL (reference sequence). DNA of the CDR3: TGTGCCAGCAGCCATTGGTCCGGGACTAGCGGGGCCCAAGAGACCCAGTACTTC. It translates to CASSHWSGTSGAQETQYF.

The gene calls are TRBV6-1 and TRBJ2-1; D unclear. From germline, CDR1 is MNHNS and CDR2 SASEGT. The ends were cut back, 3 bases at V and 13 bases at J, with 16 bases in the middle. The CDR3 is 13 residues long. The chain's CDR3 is CASSESDLGFQFF. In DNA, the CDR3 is TGTGCCAGCAGTGAGAGCGACCTAGGATTTCAGTTCTTC.

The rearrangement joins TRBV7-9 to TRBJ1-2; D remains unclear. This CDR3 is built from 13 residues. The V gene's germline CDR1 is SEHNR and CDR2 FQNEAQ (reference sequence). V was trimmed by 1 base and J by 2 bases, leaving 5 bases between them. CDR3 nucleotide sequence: TGTGCCAGCAGCTTAGAACGGAACTATGGCTACACCTTC. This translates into CASSLERNYGYTF.

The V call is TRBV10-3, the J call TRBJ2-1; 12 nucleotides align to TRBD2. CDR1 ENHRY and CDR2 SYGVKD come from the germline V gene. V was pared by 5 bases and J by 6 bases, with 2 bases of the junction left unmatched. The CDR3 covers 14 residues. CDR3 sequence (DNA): TGTGCCATCAGTCTAGCGGGGGGGGTCAATGAGCAGTTCTTC. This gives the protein CAISLAGGVNEQFF.

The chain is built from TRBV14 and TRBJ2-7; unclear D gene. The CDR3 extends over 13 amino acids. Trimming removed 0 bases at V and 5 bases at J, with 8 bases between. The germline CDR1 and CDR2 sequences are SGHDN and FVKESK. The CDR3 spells CASSQDTRDEQYF. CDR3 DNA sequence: TGTGCCAGCAGCCAAGATACCCGGGACGAGCAGTACTTC.

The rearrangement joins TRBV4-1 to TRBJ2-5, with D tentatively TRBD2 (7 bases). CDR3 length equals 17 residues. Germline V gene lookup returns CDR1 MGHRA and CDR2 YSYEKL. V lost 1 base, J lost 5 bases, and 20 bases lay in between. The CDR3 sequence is CASSQGIGGANRETQYF. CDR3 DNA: TGCGCCAGCAGCCAAGGGATTGGGGGGGCGAATAGGGAGACCCAGTACTTC.

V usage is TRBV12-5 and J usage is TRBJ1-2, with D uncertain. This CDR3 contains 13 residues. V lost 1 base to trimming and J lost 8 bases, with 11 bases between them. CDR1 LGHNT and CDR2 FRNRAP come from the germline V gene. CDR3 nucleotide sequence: TGTGCTAGTGGTTTGGCTGAAGGAGGCGGCTACACCTTC. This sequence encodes CASGLAEGGGYTF.

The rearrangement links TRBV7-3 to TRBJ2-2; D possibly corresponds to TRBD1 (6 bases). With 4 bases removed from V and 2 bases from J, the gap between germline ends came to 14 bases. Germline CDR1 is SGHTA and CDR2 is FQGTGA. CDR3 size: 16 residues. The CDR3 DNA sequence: TGTGCCAGCAGCTCTTACGGGACACTAAACACCGGGGAGCTGTTTTTT. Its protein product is CASSSYGTLNTGELFF.

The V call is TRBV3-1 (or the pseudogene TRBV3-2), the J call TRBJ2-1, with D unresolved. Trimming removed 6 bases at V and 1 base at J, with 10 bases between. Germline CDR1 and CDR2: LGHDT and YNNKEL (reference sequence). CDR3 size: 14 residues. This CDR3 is CASRPYQSYNEQFF. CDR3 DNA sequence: TGTGCCAGCAGGCCATACCAGTCCTACAATGAGCAGTTCTTC.

CDR3 bases: TGTGCCAGCAGCCAGGACCTCCAGGGGGCGAGTGGAAACACCATATATTTT. It codes for CASSQDLQGASGNTIYF. The chain has TRBV4-2 and TRBJ1-3; 8 bases are a match to TRBD1. The CDR3 length is 17 residues. V trimming: 3 bases; J trimming: 3 bases; junction bases outside the gene matches: 10. Germline CDR1 reads LGHNA; CDR2 reads YNFKEQ.

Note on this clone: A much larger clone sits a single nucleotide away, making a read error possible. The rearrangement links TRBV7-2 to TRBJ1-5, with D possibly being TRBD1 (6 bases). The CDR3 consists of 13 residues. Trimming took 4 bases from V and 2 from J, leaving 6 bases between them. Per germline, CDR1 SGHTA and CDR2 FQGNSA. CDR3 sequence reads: CASSYRGNQPQHF. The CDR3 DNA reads TGTGCCAGCAGCTACAGGGGCAATCAGCCCCAGCATTTT.

For the CDR3, the DNA is TGCGCCAGCAGCCATCCGCCCCGGGACAGGGAGAATGAGCAGTTCTTC. It translates to CASSHPPRDRENEQFF. The chain has TRBV4-1 and TRBJ2-1, with 9 bases fitting TRBD1. In germline, CDR1 is MGHRA, CDR2 YSYEKL. V gave up 3 bases and J gave up 7 bases; unmatched junction bases: 10. The CDR3 has 16 amino acids.

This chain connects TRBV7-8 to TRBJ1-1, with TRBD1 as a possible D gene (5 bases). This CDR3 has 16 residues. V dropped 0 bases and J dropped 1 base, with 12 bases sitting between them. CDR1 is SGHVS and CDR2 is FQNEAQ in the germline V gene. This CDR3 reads CASSLAFQGRNTEAFF. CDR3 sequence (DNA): TGTGCCAGCAGCTTAGCGTTTCAGGGAAGGAACACTGAAGCTTTCTTT. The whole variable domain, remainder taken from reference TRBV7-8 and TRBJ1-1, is GAGVSQSPRYKVAKRGQDVALRCDPISGHVSLFWYQQALGQGPEFLTYFQNEAQLDKSGLPSDRFFAERPEGSVSTLKIQRTQQEDSAVYLCASSLAFQGRNTEAFFGQGTRLTVV.

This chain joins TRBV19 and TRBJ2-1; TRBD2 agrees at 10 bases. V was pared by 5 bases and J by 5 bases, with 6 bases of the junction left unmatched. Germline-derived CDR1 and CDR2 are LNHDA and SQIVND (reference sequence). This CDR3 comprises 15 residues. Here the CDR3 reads CASSSSGRVHNEQFF. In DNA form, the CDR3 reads TGTGCCAGTAGTTCCAGCGGGAGGGTTCACAATGAGCAGTTCTTC.

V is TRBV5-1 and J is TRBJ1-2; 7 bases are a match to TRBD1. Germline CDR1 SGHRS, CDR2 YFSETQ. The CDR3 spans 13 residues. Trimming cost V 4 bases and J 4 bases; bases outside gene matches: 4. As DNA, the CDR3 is TGCGCCAGCAGCGGCCGGGACAGCTATGGCTACACCTTC. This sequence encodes CASSGRDSYGYTF. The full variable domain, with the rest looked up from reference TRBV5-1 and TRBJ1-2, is KAGVTQTPRYLIKTRGQQVTLSCSPISGHRSVSWYQQTPGQGLQFLFEYFSETQRNKGNFPGRFSGRQFSNSRSEMNVSTLELGDSALYLCASSGRDSYGYTFGSGTRLTVV.

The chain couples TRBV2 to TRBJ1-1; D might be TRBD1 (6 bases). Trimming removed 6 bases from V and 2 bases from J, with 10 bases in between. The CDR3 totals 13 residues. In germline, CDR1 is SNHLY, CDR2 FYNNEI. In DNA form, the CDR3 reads TGTGCCAGCAGGAAACAGGGCAACACTGAAGCTTTCTTT. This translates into CASRKQGNTEAFF.

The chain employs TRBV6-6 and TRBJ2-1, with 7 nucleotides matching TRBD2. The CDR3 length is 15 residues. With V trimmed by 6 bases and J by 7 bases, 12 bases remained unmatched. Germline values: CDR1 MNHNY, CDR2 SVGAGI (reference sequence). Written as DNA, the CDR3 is TGTGCCAGCAGCCCCGGGAACTTCGGGGGGAATGAGCAGTTCTTC. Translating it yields CASSPGNFGGNEQFF.